This T cell receptor (beta chain) was captured in a study of T cells in Graves' hyperthyroidism and ophthalmopathy. Overall study results and limits: Before onset, by a median of approximately 6.8 months, the model predicted ophthalmopathy. Researchers found most expanded thyroid clonotypes above 0.001 in blood as well.

The CDR3 is made up of 14 amino acids. The V end was cut by 5 bases, the J end by 7 bases, with 15 bases between. It was RNA transcripts that yielded the amplified TCR beta CDR3 regions. The HTBI primer set was used in a first-round RT-PCR of the TCR CDR3. TCRdb re-called the multiplex PCR reads with MiXCR, one entry per CDR3 protein. The top ten hold 8% to 13% of the sample, which has roughly 380,000 distinct CDR3 sequences, approximately 15% seen once. There are many counts of this clonotype. Its antigen is not identified. The rearrangement links TRBV12-3 or TRBV12-4 to TRBJ2-1; unclear D gene. This TCR came from a woman aged 55-75 years with Graves' hyperthyroidism. The sample comprised blood. The CDR3 loop is CASSPREELNEQFF. CDR3 DNA: TGTGCCAGCAGTCCCCGTGAAGAGCTAAATGAGCAGTTCTTC.